The clone carrying this T cell receptor beta chain has a count of ten or more. The DNA ends 3 residues before the CDR3 does, and the rest of the CDR3 is filled in from the germline J gene. TCRdb keeps only in-frame clones here, not all; method: immunoSEQ multiplex PCR. The repertoire consists of around 40,000 clones, none detected only once. CDR3 size: 17 residues. The V gene's germline CDR1 is MNHNS and CDR2 SASEGT. J was trimmed by 3 bases and V by 2 bases; bases with no gene match: 7. This entry belongs to a study of T cell clonality in common variable immunodeficiency. Sample: peripheral blood mononuclear cells. The source of this sequence is a person between 18 and 75 years old in good health. The chain recombines TRBV6-1 with TRBJ2-2; 9 bases line up with TRBD2. The sequenced part of the CDR3 DNA is TGTGCCAGCAGTGAAAGAGGGCTAGCGGGGTACACCGGGGAG. Encoded protein: CASSERGLAGYTGE. The whole CDR3 region reads CASSERGLAGYTGELFF.